This T cell receptor (beta chain) was sequenced for a study of blood T cell repertoires in COVID-19. Study at large: Nucleic acid was either cDNA or gDNA, and it came from T cells, B-cell-depleted T cells, or PBMCs.

Method: immunoSEQ multiplex PCR; TCRdb's copy keeps in-frame clones and lacks some. Seen here are about 120,000 clones, roughly 87% observed once, and the top ten hold 11%. This CDR3 has 16 amino acids. Germline assignment: CDR1 LNHDA and CDR2 SQIVND (reference sequence). With 4 bases clipped from V and 8 bases from J, the junction kept 13 bases outside the gene matches. The J gene is TRBJ1-5, the V gene TRBV19; 8 nucleotides agree with TRBD1. The clonotype originates from a man older than 75 with acute or convalescent COVID-19. The sample taken for sequencing was peripheral blood. CDR3 nucleotide sequence: TGTGCCAGTAGTACCCCCACGGACAGGGCTGGGAAGCCCCAGCATTTT. Its translation is CASSTPTDRAGKPQHF.